Below are 2 T cell receptor beta chains sequenced from a single sample in a study of cytomegalovirus exposure and HLA in healthy donors. PCR amplification relied on 60 Vbeta primers (plus 13 Jbeta primers). TCRdb's copy holds only in-frame clones and misses some; the assay was immunoSEQ multiplex PCR. The sample shows 90,000 to 120,000 clones, around 69% of them seen only once. Sequencing input: PBMCs. Every receptor here comes from a man younger than 30 in good health and CMV-seronegative.

The CDR3 DNA reads as TGTGCCAGTAGTATCGTCCTGACAGCATATGAAGAGACCCAGTACTTC. It codes for CASSIVLTAYEETQYF. The chain employs TRBV19 and TRBJ2-5, with TRBD1 as a possible D gene (5 bases). Germline CDR1 is LNHDA and CDR2 is SQIVND (reference sequence). CDR3 size: 16 residues. The V and J ends lost 3 bases and 3 bases respectively, with 17 bases between them. The full variable domain, its missing parts supplied by reference TRBV19 and TRBJ2-5, is DGGITQSPKYLFRKEGQNVTLSCEQNLNHDAMYWYRQDPGQGLRLIYYSQIVNDFQKGDIAEGYSVSREKKESFPLTVTSAQKNPTAFYLCASSIVLTAYEETQYFGPGTRLLVL.

The chain employs TRBV7-2 and TRBJ2-1; 10 bases align to TRBD1. The length of the CDR3 is 13 residues. Germline CDR1 and CDR2: SGHTA and FQGNSA. The junction had 1 base not matched to a gene; V was cut back by 5 bases and J by 6 bases. The CDR3 nucleotides are TGTGCCAGCAGCCGGACAGGGGGCAATGAGCAGTTCTTC. This encodes CASSRTGGNEQFF. Filled out from reference TRBV7-2 and TRBJ2-1, the complete variable domain reads GAGVSQSPSNKVTEKGKDVELRCDPISGHTALYWYRQSLGQGLEFLIYFQGNSAPDKSGLPSDRFSAERTGGSVSTLTIQRTQQEDSAVYLCASSRTGGNEQFFGPGTRLTVL.